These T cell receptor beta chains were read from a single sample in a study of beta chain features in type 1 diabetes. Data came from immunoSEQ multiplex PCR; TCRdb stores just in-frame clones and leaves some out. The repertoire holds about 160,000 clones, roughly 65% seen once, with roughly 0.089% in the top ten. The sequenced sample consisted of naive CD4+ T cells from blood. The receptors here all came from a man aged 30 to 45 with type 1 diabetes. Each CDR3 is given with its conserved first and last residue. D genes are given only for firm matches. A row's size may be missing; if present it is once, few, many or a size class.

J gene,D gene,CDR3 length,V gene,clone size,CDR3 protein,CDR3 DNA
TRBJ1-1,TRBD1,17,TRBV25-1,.,CASSGRTGGLAFTEAFF,TGTGCCAGCAGTGGAAGGACAGGGGGCCTGGCATTCACTGAAGCTTTCTTT
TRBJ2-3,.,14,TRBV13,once,CASSLAQITDTQYF,TGTGCCAGCAGCTTAGCACAGATCACAGATACGCAGTATTTT
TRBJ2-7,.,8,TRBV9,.,CARYEQYF,TGTGCCAGATACGAGCAGTACTTC
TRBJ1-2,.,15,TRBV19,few,CASSTLTAQGYGYTF,TGTGCCAGTAGTACCTTGACGGCCCAGGGCTATGGCTACACCTTC
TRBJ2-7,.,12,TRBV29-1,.,CSGSRAGDGQYF,TGCAGCGGGTCTCGGGCAGGGGACGGGCAGTACTTC
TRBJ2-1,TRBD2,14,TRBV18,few,CASSPRRGGNEQFF,TGTGCCAGCTCACCACGGCGCGGGGGCAATGAGCAGTTCTTC
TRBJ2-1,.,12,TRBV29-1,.,CSVFRVTSEQFF,TGCAGCGTTTTCCGGGTAACAAGTGAGCAGTTCTTC
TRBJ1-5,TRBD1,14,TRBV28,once,CASSTRQGSQPQHF,TGTGCCAGCAGTACCCGACAGGGGTCCCAGCCCCAGCATTTT
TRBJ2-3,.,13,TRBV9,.,CASSFGSTDTQYF,TGTGCCAGCAGCTTCGGGAGCACAGATACGCAGTATTTT
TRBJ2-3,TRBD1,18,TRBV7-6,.,CASSLGDRAGLATDTQYF,TGTGCCAGCAGCTTAGGGGACAGGGCGGGACTGGCCACAGATACGCAGTATTTT
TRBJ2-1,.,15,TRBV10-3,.,CAISDSGRVGDEQFF,TGTGCCATCAGTGACTCCGGCAGGGTAGGGGATGAGCAGTTCTTC
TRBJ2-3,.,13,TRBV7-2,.,CASSRGKGDTQYF,TGTGCCAGCAGCCGTGGAAAGGGAGATACGCAGTATTTT
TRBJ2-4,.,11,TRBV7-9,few,CASSQENIQYF,TGTGCCAGCAGCCAAGAAAACATTCAGTACTTC
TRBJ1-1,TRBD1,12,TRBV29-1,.,CSVGGQESEAFF,TGCAGCGTTGGGGGACAGGAAAGTGAAGCTTTCTTT
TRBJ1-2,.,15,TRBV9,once,CASSVLPGEHYGYTF,TGTGCCAGCAGCGTACTGCCAGGGGAGCACTATGGCTACACCTTC
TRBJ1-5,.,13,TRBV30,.,CAWKVGSNQPQHF,TGTGCCTGGAAGGTGGGAAGCAATCAGCCCCAGCATTTT
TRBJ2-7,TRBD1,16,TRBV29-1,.,CSVEGEPGQGAREQYF,TGCAGCGTTGAAGGGGAGCCGGGACAGGGGGCGAGGGAGCAGTACTTC
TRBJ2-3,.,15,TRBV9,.,CASSSPGVSTDTQYF,TGTGCCAGCAGCTCCCCGGGAGTCTCCACAGATACGCAGTATTTT
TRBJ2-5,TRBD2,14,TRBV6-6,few,CASRASGEQETQYF,TGTGCCAGCAGGGCTAGCGGGGAACAAGAGACCCAGTACTTC
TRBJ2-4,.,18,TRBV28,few,CASSYYATGTGAKNIQYF,TGTGCCAGCAGTTACTACGCTACGGGTACGGGAGCCAAAAACATTCAGTACTTC
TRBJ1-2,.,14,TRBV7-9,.,CASSLGVRSSGYTF,TGTGCCAGCAGCTTAGGCGTCAGGAGCAGCGGCTACACCTTC
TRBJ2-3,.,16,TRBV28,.,CASTARGAGSTDTQYF,TGTGCCAGCACCGCCAGGGGGGCAGGGAGCACAGATACGCAGTATTTT
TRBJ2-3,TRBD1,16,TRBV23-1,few,CASSQSRAGGADTQYF,TGCGCCAGCAGTCAATCGCGGGCAGGGGGAGCAGATACGCAGTATTTT
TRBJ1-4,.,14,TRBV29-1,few,CSVEVRRGAVELFF,TGCAGCGTTGAAGTACGTCGGGGCGCGGTCGAACTGTTTTTT
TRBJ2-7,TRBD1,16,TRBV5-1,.,CASSLDGQAKSYEQYF,TGCGCCAGCAGCTTGGACGGACAGGCCAAATCCTACGAGCAGTACTTC
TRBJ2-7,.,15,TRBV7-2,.,CASSLWSGDSYEQYF,TGTGCCAGCAGCTTATGGTCAGGGGATTCCTACGAGCAGTACTTC
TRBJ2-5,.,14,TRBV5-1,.,CASSLAPGEETQYF,TGCGCCAGCAGCTTGGCTCCAGGGGAGGAGACCCAGTACTTC
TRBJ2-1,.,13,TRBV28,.,CASSLNVNNEQFF,TGTGCCAGCAGTTTGAACGTTAACAATGAGCAGTTCTTC
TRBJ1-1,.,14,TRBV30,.,CAWSRGQMNTEAFF,TGTGCCTGGAGTCGCGGACAGATGAACACTGAAGCTTTCTTT
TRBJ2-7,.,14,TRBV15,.,CATSRGQLSYEQYF,TGTGCCACCAGCAGAGGCCAGCTCTCCTACGAGCAGTACTTC
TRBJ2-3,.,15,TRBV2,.,CASSKDGTSTDTQYF,TGTGCCAGCAGCAAGGACGGAACTAGCACAGATACGCAGTATTTT
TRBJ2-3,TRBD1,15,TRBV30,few,CAWAQPGGATDTQYF,TGTGCCTGGGCACAACCAGGGGGAGCAACAGATACGCAGTATTTT
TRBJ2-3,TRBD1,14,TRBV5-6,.,CASSSDRGTDTQYF,TGTGCCAGCAGCTCTGACAGGGGGACAGATACGCAGTATTTT
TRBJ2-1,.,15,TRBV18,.,CASSPEVESYNEQFF,TGTGCCAGCTCACCTGAGGTGGAGTCCTACAATGAGCAGTTCTTC
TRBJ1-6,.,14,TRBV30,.,CAWSGGHSDSPLRF,TGTGCCTGGAGCGGGGGGCATAGTGATTCACCCCTCCGCTTT
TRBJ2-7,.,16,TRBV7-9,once,CASSSTMSGRSYEQYF,TGTGCCAGCAGCTCAACCATGAGCGGGCGCTCCTACGAGCAGTACTTC
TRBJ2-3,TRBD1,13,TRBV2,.,CANRDSNTDTQYF,TGTGCCAACCGGGACAGCAACACAGATACGCAGTATTTT
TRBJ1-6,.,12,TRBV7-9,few,CASSSSAGDLHF,TGTGCCAGCAGCTCCTCCGCCGGCGACCTCCACTTT
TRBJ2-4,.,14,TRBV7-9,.,CASSLQGPSNIQYF,TGTGCCAGCAGTCTCCAGGGGCCATCTAACATTCAGTACTTC
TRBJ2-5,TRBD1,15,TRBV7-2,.,CASSRLGQGQETQYF,TGTGCCAGCAGCCGACTCGGACAGGGCCAAGAGACCCAGTACTTC
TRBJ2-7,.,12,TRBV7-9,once,CASSLYGYEQYF,TGTGCCAGCAGCTTATATGGCTACGAGCAGTACTTC
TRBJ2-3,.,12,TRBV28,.,CASTTDTDTQYF,TGTGCCAGCACGACAGATACAGATACGCAGTATTTT
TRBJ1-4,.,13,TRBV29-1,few,CSGRGATNEKLFF,TGCAGCGGGCGGGGTGCAACTAATGAAAAACTGTTTTTT
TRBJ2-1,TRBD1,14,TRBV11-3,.,CASSRTGGPDEQFF,TGTGCCAGCAGTCGGACAGGGGGGCCGGATGAGCAGTTCTTC
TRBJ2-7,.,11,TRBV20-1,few,CSAVGRDEQYF,TGCAGTGCTGTAGGACGAGACGAGCAGTACTTC
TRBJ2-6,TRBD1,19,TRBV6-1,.,CASSVIGTGLRVGANVLTF,TGTGCCAGCAGTGTGATAGGGACAGGGCTCCGCGTTGGGGCCAACGTCCTGACTTTC
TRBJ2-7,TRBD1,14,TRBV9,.,CASSVGEGGSILYF,TGTGCCAGCAGCGTAGGGGAAGGGGGCTCTATCCTGTACTTC
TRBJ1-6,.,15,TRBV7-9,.,CASSLETGGNSPLHF,TGTGCCAGCAGCTTAGAGACTGGTGGAAATTCACCCCTCCACTTT
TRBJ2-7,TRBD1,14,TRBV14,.,CASSQVRTGNEQYF,TGTGCCAGCAGCCAAGTCCGGACAGGCAACGAGCAGTACTTC
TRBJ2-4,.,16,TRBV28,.,CASSNRGGLAKNIQYF,TGTGCCAGCAGTAATAGGGGCGGATTAGCCAAAAACATTCAGTACTTC
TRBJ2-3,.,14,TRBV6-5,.,CASSYSGLLDTQYF,TGTGCCAGCAGTTACTCGGGGTTATTGGATACGCAGTATTTT